The clone carrying this T cell receptor beta chain was counted between two and nine times. Antigen specificity is unknown. The data originate from a study of coeliac disease. Overall study findings and caveats: According to the authors, this method cannot detect gliadin-specific T cells in an unbiased way.

The germline V gene encodes CDR1 SNHLY and CDR2 FYNNEI. V was cut by 7 bases and J by 0 bases, with 16 bases left in between. The CDR3 contains 15 residues. The assay was immunoSEQ multiplex PCR, and TCRdb's table has in-frame clones only and misses some. The sample includes approximately 5,700 clones, roughly two thirds of them seen just once. This chain joins TRBV2 and TRBJ2-7; D possibly corresponds to TRBD1 (6 bases). The clonotype originates from an older man with active celiac disease. The sample consisted of lymphocytes from the gut lamina propria. The CDR3 DNA is TGTGCCAGCAAACTCCCGGGACATTACTCCTACGAGCAGTACTTC. Translated, it gives CASKLPGHYSYEQYF. Using reference TRBV2 and TRBJ2-7 for the parts outside the CDR3, the full variable domain is EPEVTQTPSHQVTQMGQEVILRCVPISNHLYFYWYRQILGQKVEFLVSFYNNEISEKSEIFDDQFSVERPDGSNFTLKIRSTKLEDSAMYFCASKLPGHYSYEQYFGPGTRLTVT.